This T cell receptor (beta chain) was obtained from a study of T cell responses to AZD1222 COVID-19 vaccine. Broader study findings: Recipients of AZD1222 seropositive at baseline numbered only 5 to 7. Clonal diversity was possibly underestimated, and the donors were mostly white British, with more females. Unmutated regions of variants are reportedly targeted by nearly half of spike-specific TCRs. The study found Spike-specific TCR breadth and depth rose after two AZD1222 doses.

On this clone: Its antigen is unknown.

The CDR3 is 16 amino acids. V lost 0 bases, J lost 2 bases, and 11 bases lay in between. The V gene's germline CDR1 is MNHEY and CDR2 SVGAGI. TCRdb keeps only in-frame clones here, not all; method: immunoSEQ multiplex PCR. Found here are about 140,000 clones, about nine tenths of them singletons; the top ten hold around 6.3%. The receptor was derived from an adult who received the AZD1222 COVID-19 vaccine. Sample: peripheral blood, taken 28 days after the second AZD1222 dose. The rearrangement uses TRBV6-5 and TRBJ1-3; D unclear. Here the CDR3 DNA reads TGTGCCAGCAGTTACTCAGACAAACAACCTGGAAACACCATATATTTT. Its protein product is CASSYSDKQPGNTIYF.